This TCR beta chain emerged from a study of blood T cell repertoires in COVID-19 (dated by TCRdb to 2020 to 2021). Study-wide context: Samples covering the acute and convalescent phases of COVID-19 were provided by collaborators in the United States, Italy and Spain. The prospective study material was composed of cDNA or gDNA derived from T cells, B-cell-depleted T cells, or PBMCs. The dataset comprised deeply sampled blood TCRbeta repertoires from subjects exposed to, actively infected with, or recovered from COVID-19. The repertoires were released in a freely available public database meant as a resource for research on the immune response to SARS-CoV-2. The samples were drawn from two sources: the first 160 participants of the ongoing ImmuneRACE study, and 1,254 subjects contributed by 6 global collaborators. The sample metadata nearly always contained a de-identified subject ID, COVID-19 status, age in years and sex. Where available, HLA class I and class II types were obtained from metadata supplied by the sample provider rather than from assay-based typing. General findings and caveats noted by the study authors: The amount of clinical and demographic metadata varied by source and participant and was provided uncurated.

The immunoSEQ Assay, a bias-controlled multiplex PCR, was used to amplify TCRbeta CDR3 regions from genomic DNA. In the authors' own workflow: Nucleated cell counts per sample were estimated from amplification of reference gene primers within the assay. Sequence reads were collapsed and filtered to measure the absolute abundance of every unique TCRbeta CDR3 rearrangement. For each sample, productive Simpson clonality was calculated as the square root of Simpson's diversity index across productive rearrangements. TCRdb took this table from immuneACCESS and kept in-frame rearrangements with V and J called. Such tables lack part of the clones; where checked against another copy, unresolved V genes explain under half of the gap, and the rest is unexplained. V and J calls and clone size are copied from that table; D and trimming were computed from the DNA. A total of about 87,000 clones appear in this sample, around 81% of them only once. The ten largest clones add up to roughly 2.2% of the sample.

Each collaborating institution followed its own protocols to collect whole blood in K2EDTA tubes. For TCRbeta analysis, collaborators shipped samples as frozen whole blood, isolated PBMCs, or DNA extracted from either of those sample types. In regard to this clone: The antigen this receptor binds is unknown. No qualities accompany the bases; no much larger clone lies one base away.

The V and J ends are trimmed by 5 bases and 6 bases, leaving 17 bases between them. Measured from the cysteine to the phenylalanine, the CDR3 is 15 residues long. Left in the record is the CDR3 DNA by itself, 45 bases read in frame from the first base. CDR1 is given as SNHLY and CDR2 as FYNNEI, both from the germline V gene. The sequencing sample was made of peripheral blood. This TCR was sampled from a woman between 70 and 85 years old with acute or convalescent COVID-19. The chain is assembled from TRBV2 and TRBJ2-1; a confident D gene designation cannot be given. CDR3 region: CASSLGESLFNEQFF. The DNA sequence reads TGTGCCAGCAGTTTAGGAGAAAGCCTGTTCAATGAGCAGTTCTTC.